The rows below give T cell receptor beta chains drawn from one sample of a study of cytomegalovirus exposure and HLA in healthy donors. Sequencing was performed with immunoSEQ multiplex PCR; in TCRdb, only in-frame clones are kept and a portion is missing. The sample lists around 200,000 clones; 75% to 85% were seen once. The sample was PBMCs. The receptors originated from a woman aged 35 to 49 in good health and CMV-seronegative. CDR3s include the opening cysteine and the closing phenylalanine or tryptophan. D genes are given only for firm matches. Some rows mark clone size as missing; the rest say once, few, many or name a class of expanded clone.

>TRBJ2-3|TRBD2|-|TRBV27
TGTGCCAGCAGCTCACCCCCTCTAGCGGGAGGGCCACATTTCACAGATACGCAGTATTTT
CASSSPPLAGGPHFTDTQYF
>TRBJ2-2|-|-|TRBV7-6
TGTGCCAGCAGCCCTTACACCGGGGAGCTGTTTTTT
CASSPYTGELFF
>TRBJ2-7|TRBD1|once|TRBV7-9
TGTGCCAGCAGCCCAAACCCAGTGACAGGGTGGGTTCAGAACGAGCAGTACTTC
CASSPNPVTGWVQNEQYF
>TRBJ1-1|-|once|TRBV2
TGTGCCAGCAGTGAAGCACTCTGGGGGGGGTGGGACACTGAAGCTTTCTTT
CASSEALWGGWDTEAFF
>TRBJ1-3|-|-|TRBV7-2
TGTGCCAGCAGCCAGGGACTCTCTGGAAACACCATATATTTT
CASSQGLSGNTIYF
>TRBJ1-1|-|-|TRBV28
TGTGCCAGCACTCCCGCAGGGTATAGGGACACTGAAGCTTTCTTT
CASTPAGYRDTEAFF
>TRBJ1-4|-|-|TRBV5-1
TGCGCCAGCAGCTCGAGTACCAATGAAAAACTGTTTTTT
CASSSSTNEKLFF
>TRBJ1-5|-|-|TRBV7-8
TGTACCAGCAGCTTCTTCAGGGACAATCAGCCCCAGCATTTT
CTSSFFRDNQPQHF
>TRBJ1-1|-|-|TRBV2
TGTGCCAGCAGTGCTAGGGGCCAGTCGATGAACACTGAAGCTTTCTTT
CASSARGQSMNTEAFF
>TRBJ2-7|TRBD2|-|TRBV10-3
TGTGCCATTGGACTAGCGGGTTCATACTACGAGCAGTACTTC
CAIGLAGSYYEQYF
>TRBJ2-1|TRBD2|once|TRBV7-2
TGTGCCAGCAGCTTAGAACGTCTAGCGGGTAACAATGAGCAGTTCTTC
CASSLERLAGNNEQFF
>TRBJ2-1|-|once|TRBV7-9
TGTGCCAGCAGCTTAGCGGCAGGCCAAAAATACAATGAGCAGTTCTTC
CASSLAAGQKYNEQFF
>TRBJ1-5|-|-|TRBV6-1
TGTGCCAGCAGTGATACCAGGGTTCAGCCCCAGCATTTT
CASSDTRVQPQHF
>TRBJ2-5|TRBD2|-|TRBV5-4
TGTGCCAGCAGCTTCGGGACTAGCGGGCCCAAAGAGACCCAGTACTTC
CASSFGTSGPKETQYF
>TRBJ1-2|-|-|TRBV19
TGTGCCAGTAGTATTGTTAGCGGGACGTATGGCTACACCTTC
CASSIVSGTYGYTF
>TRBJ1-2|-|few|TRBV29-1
TGCAGCGTTGAAGTGGGGGCGCGGGGCTACACCTTC
CSVEVGARGYTF
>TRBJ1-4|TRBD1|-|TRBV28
TGTGCCAGCGGCCCAGGGGGGAGAAGTGGTGAAAAACTGTTTTTT
CASGPGGRSGEKLFF
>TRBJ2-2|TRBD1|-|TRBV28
TGTGCCAGCAGTACGGGACAGGGTAACACCGGGGAGCTGTTTTTT
CASSTGQGNTGELFF
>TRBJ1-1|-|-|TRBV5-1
TGCGCCAGCAGCTTGGCCGCCAGGGTAGAGGCTTTCTTT
CASSLAARVEAFF
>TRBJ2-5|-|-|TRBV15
TGTGCCACCGCCGACAGGACCCAAGAGACCCAGTACTTC
CATADRTQETQYF
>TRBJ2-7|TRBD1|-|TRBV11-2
TGTGCCAGCAGCCACGGACAGGGCTTAATCTACGAGCAGTACTTC
CASSHGQGLIYEQYF
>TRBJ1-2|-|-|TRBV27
TGTGCCAGCAGTTTTCGCAGGCAATTCTATGGCTACACCTTC
CASSFRRQFYGYTF
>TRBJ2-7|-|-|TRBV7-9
TGTGCCAGCAGCCTAGATCCCTTTGCCTACGAGCAGTACTTC
CASSLDPFAYEQYF
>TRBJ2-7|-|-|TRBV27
TGTGCCAGCAGCTGGGGAGGTTTGGCCTACGAGCAGTACTTC
CASSWGGLAYEQYF
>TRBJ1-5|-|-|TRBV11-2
TGTGCCAGCAGCTTAGAGTTGGCCCAGCCCCAGCATTTT
CASSLELAQPQHF
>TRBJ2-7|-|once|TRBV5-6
TGTGCCAGCAGCTTAACCCCCGGGAGTCAGTTCGGCGAGCAGTACTTC
CASSLTPGSQFGEQYF
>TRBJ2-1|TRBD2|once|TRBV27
TGTGCCAGCAGTTTACCCCTGACTAGCGGGAGGGTCTATGAGCAGTTCTTC
CASSLPLTSGRVYEQFF
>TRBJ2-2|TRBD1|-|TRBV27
TGTGCCAGCAGTTTATCCGGACAGGGGGCTACCGGGGAGCTGTTTTTT
CASSLSGQGATGELFF
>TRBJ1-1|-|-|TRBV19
TGTGTCAGTAGCCCCAGGGATACTGAAGCTTTCTTT
CVSSPRDTEAFF
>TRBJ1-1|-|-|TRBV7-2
TGTGCCAGCAGCTTAAGGGGGGGGGCGTCAGAAGGCGAGAACACTGAAGCTTTCTTT
CASSLRGGASEGENTEAFF
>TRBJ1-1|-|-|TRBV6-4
TGTGCCAGCAGGGCCCCCGGAGGGACTGAAGCTTTCTTT
CASRAPGGTEAFF
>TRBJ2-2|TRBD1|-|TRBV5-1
TGCGCCAGCAGCGAGGGACAGGGGGCCAACACCGGGGAGCTGTTTTTT
CASSEGQGANTGELFF
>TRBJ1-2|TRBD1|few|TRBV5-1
TGCGCCAGCAGCTCAACAGGGGTGGGGGGCTACACCTTC
CASSSTGVGGYTF
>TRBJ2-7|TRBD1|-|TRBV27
TGTGCCAGCACCGGGACAGTCCAGTACTTC
CASTGTVQYF
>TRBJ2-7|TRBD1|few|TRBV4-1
TGCGCCAGCAGCCAAGTCCGGACAGGGGCCTACGAGCAGTACTTC
CASSQVRTGAYEQYF
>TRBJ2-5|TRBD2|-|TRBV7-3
TGTGCCAGCAGCCTGGGACTAGCGGGTGAGACCCAGTACTTC
CASSLGLAGETQYF
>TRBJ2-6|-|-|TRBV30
TGTGCCCGGACAACCGGGACGGACAGCTCTGGGGCCAACGTCCTGACTTTC
CARTTGTDSSGANVLTF
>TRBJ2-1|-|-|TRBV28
TGTGCCAGCAGTGGATTGCCTAGGGAGCAGTTCTTC
CASSGLPREQFF
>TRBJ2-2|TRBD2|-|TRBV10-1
TGCGCCAGCAGGCGGGAGTCGGGCGGGGAGCTGTTTTTT
CASRRESGGELFF
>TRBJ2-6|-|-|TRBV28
TGTGCCAGCAGTTCTCGGACAGTCCCCTCTGGGGCCAACGTCCTGACTTTC
CASSSRTVPSGANVLTF
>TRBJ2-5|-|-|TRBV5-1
TGCGCCAGCAGCCTGTTTAGTGAAGTCCAAGAGACCCAGTACTTC
CASSLFSEVQETQYF
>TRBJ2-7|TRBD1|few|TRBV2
TGTGCCAGCAGGGCGGGGACAGGTTTTGGAGAGCAGTACTTC
CASRAGTGFGEQYF
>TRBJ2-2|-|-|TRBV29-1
TGCAGCGTTGAAAGATCGAGACACCTCACCGGGGAGCTGTTTTTT
CSVERSRHLTGELFF
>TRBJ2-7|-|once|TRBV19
TGTGCCAGTAGTATTGGGAGAAGAAGCTCCTACGAGCAGTACTTC
CASSIGRRSSYEQYF
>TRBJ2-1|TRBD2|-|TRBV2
TGTGCCAGCGACCTAGCGGGAGGGCCGGGTGAGCAGTTCTTC
CASDLAGGPGEQFF
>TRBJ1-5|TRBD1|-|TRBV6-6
TGTGCCAGCAGGTACACGACAGGGGTTCATCAGCCCCAGCATTTT
CASRYTTGVHQPQHF
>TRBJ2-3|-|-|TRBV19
TGTGCCAGTAGTTCAATTGATACGCAGTATTTT
CASSSIDTQYF
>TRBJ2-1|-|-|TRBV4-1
TGCGCCAGCAGCCCTTGGGCTCAAGAACAGAGCTCCTACAATGAGCAGTTCTTC
CASSPWAQEQSSYNEQFF
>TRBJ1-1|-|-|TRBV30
TGTGCCTGGAGACCCCCAGCGATACTTGGGACTGAAGCTTTCTTT
CAWRPPAILGTEAFF